This T cell receptor beta chain came from a study of blood T cell repertoires in COVID-19. Across the whole study: The samples span acute and convalescent COVID-19 from the United States, Italy and Spain. From T cells, B-cell-depleted T cells, or PBMCs came the material, which was cDNA or gDNA.

Germline loops: CDR1 SGHRS, CDR2 YFSETQ. V was clipped by 4 bases and J by 2 bases, with 7 bases between them. The CDR3 is 12 amino acids. In the source study's methods: Scientists estimated how many nucleated cells there were by amplifying reference gene primers. Only in-frame clones appear in the TCRdb table, and some are missing; sequencing was by immunoSEQ multiplex PCR. V and J calls and clone size follow that table, whereas D and trimming were derived from the DNA. The sample records 200,000 to 300,000 clones, approximately 86% being singletons. The sequencing input was peripheral blood. This clonotype was obtained from a man aged 30 to 45 with active or convalescent COVID-19. The chain carries TRBV5-1 and TRBJ2-7; perhaps TRBD2 as D (5 bases). Here the CDR3 reads CASSGRTYEQYF. The DNA for the CDR3 is TGCGCCAGCAGCGGGAGAACCTACGAGCAGTACTTC.